Detailed here is one T cell receptor (beta chain). Its target is not known. J gave up 1 base and V 5 bases, and 7 bases lay outside the gene matches. The germline gives CDR1 MNHEY, CDR2 SMNVEV (reference sequence). The CDR3 sequence is 15 residues long. The sample belongs to a study of CD8+ T cells in alopecia areata. Study outcomes and limitations: During tofacitinib treatment, many expanded lesional clones remained in scalp and blood.

Treatment here: oral pan-JAK inhibitor, 5-10 mg twice daily. Reverse transcription of extracted RNA yielded cDNA, which provided the sequencing template. TCRdb's table, derived via immunoSEQ multiplex PCR, lists solely in-frame clones and lacks some. The table records some 150,000 clones, nearly 55% of them present only once. V is TRBV27 and J is TRBJ1-1; TRBD1 matches 7 bases. The TCR originated in a human donor with alopecia areata. This specimen consisted of CD8+ T cells sorted from blood, obtained at week 4, from a patient treated with tofacitinib. This CDR3 is CASSPQGIENTEAFF. The CDR3 DNA reads as TGTGCCAGCAGTCCACAGGGGATAGAGAACACTGAAGCTTTCTTT.